A single sample gave rise to the 27 T cell receptor beta chains below, sequenced in a study of T-cell reconstitution after alpha-beta-depleted transplantation in children. Researchers prepared the TCRbeta library using unique molecular identifiers, the study reports. TCRdb re-derived calls from the PCR reads in MiXCR, one entry per CDR3 protein. The repertoire holds 450,000 to 500,000 distinct CDR3 sequences, with about an eighth as singletons. This material consisted of PBMCs from the stem cell graft donor, taken from the stem cell graft. These receptors originate from a human donor who donated a stem cell graft to a child with combined immunodeficiency.

The chain combines TRBV11-2 with TRBJ2-7; D unresolved. V lost 0 bases to trimming and J lost 1 base, with 10 bases between them. The CDR3 contains 15 residues. Germline CDR1 is SGHAT and CDR2 is FQNNGV. DNA for the CDR3: TGTGCCAGCAGCTTAGAGTACGGTGGGTCCTACGAGCAGTACTTC. The encoded protein is CASSLEYGGSYEQYF.

This clonotype was seen ten or more times. The rearrangement uses TRBV24-1 and TRBJ2-3; 8 bases are a match to TRBD2. Germline V gene lookup returns CDR1 KGHDR and CDR2 SFDVKD. J lost 1 base, V lost 4 bases, and 6 bases had no gene match. The CDR3 has 16 residues. The CDR3 is CATSDLTSVGTDTQYF. As DNA, the CDR3 is TGTGCCACCAGTGACTTGACTAGCGTGGGCACAGATACGCAGTATTTT.

This clonotype was detected a few times. The chain employs TRBV9 and TRBJ2-6; 7 bases are a match to TRBD1. From germline, CDR1 is SGDLS and CDR2 YYNGEE. The CDR3 contains 18 residues. With 4 bases clipped from V and 0 bases from J, the junction kept 10 bases outside the gene matches. CDR3 sequence: CASSPRQGSGSGANVLTF. DNA of the CDR3: TGTGCCAGCAGCCCTCGACAGGGATCGGGCTCTGGGGCCAACGTCCTGACTTTC.

This clonotype appeared many times. The chain uses TRBV5-4 and TRBJ2-3; D gene unclear. Germline CDR1 and CDR2: SGHNT and YYREEE (reference sequence). V lost 0 bases and J 5 bases, leaving 7 bases between the germline ends. The CDR3 consists of 13 residues. The CDR3 sequence is CASSLALRDTQYF. The DNA of the CDR3 is TGTGCCAGCAGCTTGGCCCTAAGAGATACGCAGTATTTT.

The CDR3 protein is CASTQRSAAWTGELFF. Here the CDR3 DNA reads TGTGCCAGCACCCAAAGATCGGCTGCTTGGACCGGGGAGCTGTTTTTT. The chain has TRBV6-1 and TRBJ2-2; D uncertain. The CDR3 has 16 residues. V was cut by 7 bases and J by 5 bases, with 20 bases left in between. Germline-derived CDR1 and CDR2 are MNHNS and SASEGT.

The chain has TRBV18 and TRBJ1-6; 10 bases are a match to TRBD1. The germline CDR1 and CDR2 sequences are KGHSH and LQKENI. V trimming: 3 bases; J trimming: 7 bases; junction bases outside the gene matches: 9. The CDR3 has 17 amino acids. The CDR3 is CASSPSAPGQGNSPLHF. CDR3 DNA: TGTGCCAGCTCACCGAGTGCCCCGGGACAGGGGAATTCACCCCTCCACTTT.

This clonotype showed up just a few times. The chain uses TRBV7-6 and TRBJ2-2; D possibly corresponds to TRBD1 (5 bases). Germline lookup yields CDR1 SGHVS and CDR2 FNYEAQ. There are 14 residues in the CDR3. V lost 5 bases and J lost 1, with 8 bases in between. In DNA form, the CDR3 reads TGTGCCAGCAGCACTGGACAGAACACCGGGGAGCTGTTTTTT. Its protein is CASSTGQNTGELFF.

For the CDR3, the DNA is TGTGCCAGCAGCCAAGTTAAGACTAGCGGCACAGATACGCAGTATTTT. As protein: CASSQVKTSGTDTQYF. The chain recombines TRBV4-2 with TRBJ2-3; 8 nucleotides line up with TRBD2. Looked up from germline, CDR1 is LGHNA and CDR2 is YNFKEQ. V shed 1 base and J 1 base; nucleotides not matched to a gene: 4. The CDR3 runs to 16 residues.

There are a few counts of this clonotype. The gene calls are TRBV5-6 and TRBJ2-7, with D tentatively TRBD2 (5 bases). CDR1 is SGHDT and CDR2 is YYEEEE in the germline V gene. V gave up 2 bases and J gave up 6 bases, with 12 bases separating them. The CDR3 contains 13 residues. The CDR3 sequence is CASSFRSVAEQYF. The CDR3 coding sequence is TGTGCCAGCAGCTTCCGTAGCGTTGCCGAGCAGTACTTC.

This clonotype was seen more than once but under ten times. This chain connects TRBV30 to TRBJ2-7; 7 positions match TRBD1. The CDR3 loop spans 14 amino acids. From germline, CDR1 is GTSNPN and CDR2 SVGIG (reference sequence). The V and J ends lost 0 bases and 7 bases, in that order; junction bases with no gene match: 9. Written as DNA, the CDR3 is TGTGCCTGGAGTGTAGAGACAGGGCTCCGGGAGCAGTACTTC. Its translation is CAWSVETGLREQYF.

This clonotype was counted a few times. A read error may produce the germline difference seen at one junction end. The V call is TRBV7-2, the J call TRBJ2-1; TRBD2 agrees at 10 bases. Germline V lookup: CDR1 SGHTA, CDR2 FQGNSA. The CDR3 is 12 residues long. CDR3 nucleotides: TGTGCCAGCAGCTCTACTCCGGGACTAGCGTCTTTC. Amino acid sequence: CASSSTPGLASF. The full variable domain, its missing parts supplied by reference TRBV7-2 and TRBJ2-1, is GAGVSQSPSNKVTEKGKDVELRCDPISGHTALYWYRQSLGQGLEFLIYFQGNSAPDKSGLPSDRFSAERTGGSVSTLTIQRTQQEDSAVYLCASSSTPGLASFGPGTRLTVL.

There are many counts of this clonotype. V usage is TRBV28 and J usage is TRBJ1-6; D is unclear. CDR3 length: 14 residues. CDR1 is MDHEN, CDR2 SYDVKM, per germline. V lost 6 bases and J lost 9, with 15 bases in between. The CDR3 here is CASSPGITGSPLHF. DNA for the CDR3: TGTGCCAGCAGCCCTGGCATTACGGGTTCACCCCTCCACTTT.

The genes are TRBV12-3 or TRBV12-4 and TRBJ2-7; 8 nucleotides match TRBD1. The CDR3 runs to 14 residues. The ends lost 6 bases at V and 5 bases at J; junction bases unmatched: 9. In nucleotides, the CDR3 is TGTGCCAGCAGGACAGGACAGGGTAGTAACGAGCAGTACTTC. Amino acid sequence: CASRTGQGSNEQYF.

The gene calls are TRBV6-2 or TRBV6-3 and TRBJ1-5; D is ambiguous. Germline CDR1 is MNHEY and CDR2 is SVGEGT. With 5 bases removed from V and 4 bases from J, the gap between germline ends came to 9 bases. The CDR3 is 13 residues long. This CDR3 is CASSQMGNQPQHF. The CDR3 bases are TGTGCCAGCAGTCAGATGGGGAATCAGCCCCAGCATTTT.

The gene calls are TRBV7-2 and TRBJ1-3; no clear D. Trimming pared 4 bases from V and 4 bases from J, leaving 11 bases between. Germline V gene data show CDR1 as SGHTA and CDR2 as FQGNSA. CDR3 size: 14 residues. The CDR3 loop is CASSSPGLGNTIYF. CDR3 DNA sequence: TGTGCCAGCAGCTCTCCGGGCTTGGGAAACACCATATATTTT.

In this sample, this clonotype turned up a few times. V and J are TRBV11-1 and TRBJ2-3, with TRBD2 matching 7 bases. Germline CDR1 reads SGHAT; CDR2 reads FQDESV (reference sequence). The CDR3 covers 17 residues. V shed 4 bases and J 2 bases; nucleotides not matched to a gene: 12. This CDR3 reads CASSSPRGERTTDTQYF. CDR3 DNA sequence: TGTGCCAGCAGCTCCCCACGGGGGGAGCGGACCACAGATACGCAGTATTTT.

This clonotype was observed at least ten times. The rearrangement joins TRBV6-1 to TRBJ2-6, with D unclear. The CDR3 loop spans 14 amino acids. CDR1 and CDR2 from the germline V gene are MNHNS and SASEGT. V was clipped by 7 bases and J by 0 bases, with 7 bases between them. The CDR3: CASKKISGANVLTF. As DNA, the CDR3 is TGTGCCAGCAAGAAAATCTCTGGGGCCAACGTCCTGACTTTC.

The genes are TRBV6-2 or TRBV6-3 and TRBJ2-5; 7 bases line up with TRBD1. The CDR3 has 15 amino acids. CDR1 is MNHEY and CDR2 is SVGEGT in the germline V gene. With V trimmed by 6 bases and J by 2 bases, 9 bases remained unmatched. CDR3 DNA sequence: TGTGCCAGCAGAACCCTCGACAGGGAACAAGAGACCCAGTACTTC. Protein product: CASRTLDREQETQYF.

This clonotype was seen only a few times. The chain links TRBV10-3 to TRBJ2-4; TRBD2 agrees at 7 bases. Per the germline V gene, CDR1 is ENHRY and CDR2 is SYGVKD. The CDR3 extends over 15 amino acids. V lost 2 bases to trimming and J lost 5 bases; unmatched junction nucleotides: 6. The CDR3 here is CAISEGVLAENIQYF. The DNA for the CDR3 is TGTGCCATCAGTGAGGGGGTTCTAGCGGAAAACATTCAGTACTTC.

The chain joins TRBV12-3 or TRBV12-4 to TRBJ2-3, with TRBD1 as a possible D gene (5 bases). V dropped 6 bases and J dropped 0 bases, with 13 bases sitting between them. The CDR3 is 15 residues long. The CDR3 loop is CASSLETASTDTQYF. The CDR3 DNA reads TGTGCCAGCAGCCTAGAGACAGCTAGCACAGATACGCAGTATTTT.

The V and J genes are TRBV20-1 and TRBJ1-1; TRBD1 aligns across 7 bases. With V trimmed by 6 bases and J by 8 bases, 6 bases remained unmatched. The CDR3 is made up of 11 amino acids. Germline V CDR1 and CDR2: DFQATT, SNEGSKA (reference sequence). The CDR3 here is CSAEGGREAFF. CDR3 nucleotide sequence: TGCAGTGCCGAAGGGGGCAGAGAAGCTTTCTTT.

This sequence joins TRBV24-1 and TRBJ2-1; 7 nucleotides agree with TRBD1. Per the germline V gene, CDR1 is KGHDR and CDR2 is SFDVKD. V dropped 4 bases and J dropped 0; count of bases not matched to a gene: 2. There are 15 residues in the CDR3. The CDR3: CATSDRGFSYNEQFF. CDR3 nucleotide sequence: TGTGCCACCAGTGACAGGGGGTTCTCCTACAATGAGCAGTTCTTC.

This clonotype was found a few times. This chain connects TRBV7-2 to TRBJ1-5; TRBD1 matches at 8 bases. V shed 5 bases, J shed 5 bases, and the junction held 14 bases outside the gene matches. The CDR3 is made up of 17 amino acids. Germline assignment: CDR1 SGHTA and CDR2 FQGNSA. CDR3 in amino acids: CASSVASQGAGDQPQHF. The CDR3, as DNA: TGTGCCAGCAGCGTCGCGTCTCAGGGGGCAGGGGATCAGCCCCAGCATTTT. The entire variable domain, with the rest obtained from reference TRBV7-2 and TRBJ1-5, is as follows: GAGVSQSPSNKVTEKGKDVELRCDPISGHTALYWYRQSLGQGLEFLIYFQGNSAPDKSGLPSDRFSAERTGGSVSTLTIQRTQQEDSAVYLCASSVASQGAGDQPQHFGDGTRLSIL.

This clonotype appeared many times. DNA for the CDR3: TGTGCCAGCAGCTTACTGCGGGCAAATGAGCAGTTCTTC. Translating it yields CASSLLRANEQFF. This rearrangement joins TRBV7-3 to TRBJ2-1; weak D call: TRBD2 (5 bases). Germline CDR1 and CDR2: SGHTA and FQGTGA. The V end lost 2 bases, the J end lost 7 bases, and 9 bases lay between the germline ends. The CDR3 has 13 amino acids.

This rearrangement joins TRBV7-9 to TRBJ2-1; no firm D call. V gave up 5 bases and J gave up 1 base, with 15 bases separating them. The CDR3 has 16 residues. Germline V gives CDR1 SEHNR, CDR2 FQNEAQ (reference sequence). DNA of the CDR3: TGTGCCAGCAGCCCCCGGATCGCAACATCCTACAATGAGCAGTTCTTC. This encodes CASSPRIATSYNEQFF.

This clonotype was observed a handful of times. The rearrangement links TRBV6-2 or TRBV6-3 to TRBJ2-5; possibly TRBD1 for D (5 bases). CDR1 and CDR2 (germline): MNHEY, SVGEGT. The CDR3 has 15 amino acids. V was shortened by 2 bases and J by 5 bases, with 15 bases between the two germline ends. CDR3 sequence: CASSYGLGVRETQYF. The CDR3 DNA is TGTGCCAGCAGTTACGGCTTAGGGGTTCGGGAGACCCAGTACTTC.

The chain combines TRBV12-3 or TRBV12-4 with TRBJ2-5, with a weak D call TRBD1 (5 bases). The CDR3 covers 13 residues. V dropped 3 bases and J dropped 2 bases, with 7 bases sitting between them. The CDR3 bases are TGTGCCAGCAGTTTGCACAGGCAAGAGACCCAGTACTTC. Amino acids: CASSLHRQETQYF.